This TCR beta chain emerged from a study of T-cell memory formation after mild COVID-19. Regarding the study as a whole: Second-wave clones peaking on day 37 lacked confirmed SARS-CoV-2 specificity. Memory sampled before infection contained some responding clones, suggesting cross-reactive memory joined.

CDR3 length: 14 amino acids. Trimming shortened V by 0 bases and J by 3 bases, and 9 bases separated the two germline ends. The germline V gene has CDR1 KGHSH and CDR2 LQKENI. Sample barcodes and UMIs were carried by the TCR alpha and TCR beta cDNA libraries that 5'RACE generated with constant-segment primers. TCRdb re-analysed the 5' RACE reads in MiXCR, keeping a single row per CDR3 protein. The table has 550,000 to 700,000 distinct CDR3 sequences, approximately 19% seen once. With regard to this clonotype: Antigen: not known.

Sequences were obtained from PBMCs or a T cell subset sorted from them (not recorded which). This clonotype originated in an adult woman who had mild COVID-19 (a few samples of this study predate the infection). Cell type and time point are not known. The J gene is TRBJ2-7, the V gene TRBV18, with D maybe TRBD1 (6 bases). The CDR3 sequence is CASSPPSRGYEQYF. The CDR3 DNA is TGTGCCAGCTCACCACCGTCCAGGGGCTACGAGCAGTACTTC.